This T cell receptor beta chain was sequenced during a study of memory CD4+ T cells and cytomegalovirus serostatus. Across the whole study: This sample comes from healthy Belgian adults, eight to ten CMV seropositive, 20 to 25 seronegative.

Germline assignment: CDR1 SGHAT and CDR2 FQNNGV. V gave up 8 bases and J gave up 6 bases, with 22 bases separating them. This CDR3 region has 15 residues. Single viable CD3+CD4+CD8-CD45RO+ cells were sorted as the memory CD4+ T cells. Positive selection with CD4 microbeads enriched total CD4+ T cells. This clone showed up just once. Its target is not known. Per the original data handling: After removing out-of-frame reads, over 2 million distinct TCRbeta sequences remained. The method was immunoSEQ multiplex PCR; TCRdb's version includes in-frame clones alone and lacks a portion of them. The DNA was the basis for D and trimming; V, J and clone size are from that table. The table has 64,000 or so clones, roughly 80% seen once. Points from the study as a whole: CMV serostatus prediction reached median AUC approximately 0.96, or 0.89 with US-trained model.

Sequencing used memory CD4+ T cells from blood. This receptor was identified in an adult in good health and CMV-seronegative. The chain is built from TRBV11-2 and TRBJ1-1; D may be TRBD1 (5 bases). The CDR3 bases are TGTGCCAGCTCGCTTGGCTCAGGGATCGTAGCTGAAGCTTTCTTT. Protein sequence: CASSLGSGIVAEAFF.